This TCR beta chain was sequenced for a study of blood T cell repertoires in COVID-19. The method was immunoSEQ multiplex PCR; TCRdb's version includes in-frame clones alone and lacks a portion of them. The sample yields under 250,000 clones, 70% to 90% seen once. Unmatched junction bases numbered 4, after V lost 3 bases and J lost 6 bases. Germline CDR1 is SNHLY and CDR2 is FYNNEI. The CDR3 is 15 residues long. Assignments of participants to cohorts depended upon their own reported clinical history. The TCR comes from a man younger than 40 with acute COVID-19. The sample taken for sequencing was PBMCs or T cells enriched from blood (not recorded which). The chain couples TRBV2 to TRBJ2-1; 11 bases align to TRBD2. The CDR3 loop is CASSDPSGGTNEQFF. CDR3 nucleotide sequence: TGTGCCAGCAGTGACCCTAGCGGGGGGACCAATGAGCAGTTCTTC. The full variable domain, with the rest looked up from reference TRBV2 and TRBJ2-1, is EPEVTQTPSHQVTQMGQEVILRCVPISNHLYFYWYRQILGQKVEFLVSFYNNEISEKSEIFDDQFSVERPDGSNFTLKIRSTKLEDSAMYFCASSDPSGGTNEQFFGPGTRLTVL.